This T cell receptor beta chain derives from a study of blood T cell repertoires in COVID-19. In the study overall: The samples span acute and convalescent COVID-19 from the United States, Italy and Spain. PBMCs, B-cell-depleted T cells, or T cells were the source of the cDNA or gDNA that made up the material.

Germline CDR1 is SGHNT and CDR2 is YYREEE (reference sequence). The CDR3 covers 15 residues. V shed 4 bases and J 0 bases; nucleotides not matched to a gene: 5. The table came from immunoSEQ multiplex PCR; TCRdb's copy has only in-frame clones and leaves some out. The table includes some 70,000 clones, around 86% detected once. V gene TRBV5-4 combines with J gene TRBJ2-3; 7 bases are a match to TRBD2. This receptor was taken from a man aged 50-59 years with active COVID-19. Material for sequencing was peripheral blood. For the CDR3, the DNA is TGTGCCAGCAGCACCGGACTAGGGAGCACAGATACGCAGTATTTT. It is translated as CASSTGLGSTDTQYF.